Each of the 23 T cell receptor beta chains below was sequenced from the same sample in a study of human T cells and chemical hapten exposure. TCRdb re-derived calls from the RACE reads in MiXCR, one entry per CDR3 protein. The sample records some 360,000 distinct CDR3 sequences, approximately 5% being singletons. The time point was: pre-sensitization, week 0. Treatment indicated: therapeutic diphenylcyclopropenone sensitization with weekly scalp DPC. The material sequenced was whole blood, taken in connection with sensitization to the hapten diphenylcyclopropenone (DPC). The receptors originated from a woman aged 50 to 60 with alopecia areata. Some clones in this sample may be carry-over from other donors' samples.

V usage is TRBV3-1 and J usage is TRBJ1-1; D unclear. Germline V gives CDR1 LGHDT, CDR2 YNNKEL (reference sequence). This CDR3 region has 14 residues. V was cut by 7 bases and J by 1 base, with 13 bases left in between. CDR3 in amino acids: CASTPKRSNTEAFF. CDR3 DNA: TGTGCCAGCACCCCAAAGAGGTCGAACACTGAAGCTTTCTTT.

The V call is TRBV15, the J call TRBJ1-2, with D hard to call. Germline V gives CDR1 LNHNV, CDR2 YYDKDF (reference sequence). The V and J ends lost 0 bases and 5 bases respectively, with 13 bases between them. The CDR3 is made up of 15 amino acids. CDR3 region: CATSRDRVRNYGYTF. The CDR3 DNA follows: TGTGCCACCAGCAGAGATCGGGTCCGAAATTATGGCTACACCTTC.

In its sample, this clonotype was seen many times. The V gene is TRBV3-1, the J gene TRBJ2-2; a weak D match, TRBD2 (6 bases). Trimming cost V 0 bases and J 3 bases, with 11 bases left between them. CDR1 and CDR2 from the germline V gene are LGHDT and YNNKEL (reference sequence). This CDR3 region has 16 residues. Written as DNA, the CDR3 is TGTGCCAGCAGCCAAGATGAGGAGGGACACACCGGGGAGCTGTTTTTT. Its protein product is CASSQDEEGHTGELFF.

In this sample, this clonotype turned up many times. V usage is TRBV7-9 and J usage is TRBJ1-1; 9 bases align to TRBD1. The CDR3 consists of 15 residues. Looked up from germline, CDR1 is SEHNR and CDR2 is FQNEAQ (reference sequence). The ends lost 4 bases at V and 4 bases at J; junction bases unmatched: 7. CDR3 residues: CASSSGQGRGTEAFF. CDR3 DNA sequence: TGTGCCAGCAGCTCCGGACAGGGGAGGGGCACTGAAGCTTTCTTT.

The genes are TRBV9 and TRBJ2-7; D could derive from TRBD1 or TRBD2 (5 bases each). V was pared by 2 bases and J by 6 bases, with 12 bases between. The CDR3 is 13 amino acids. CDR1 and CDR2 (germline): SGDLS, YYNGEE. CDR3 loop: CASSVGTIGEQYF. CDR3 coding DNA: TGTGCCAGCAGCGTTGGGACCATTGGCGAGCAGTACTTC.

This clonotype was counted ten times or more. This sequence joins TRBV2 and TRBJ2-1; 11 bases fit TRBD2. V lost 0 bases, J lost 9 bases, and 4 bases stayed unmatched. The CDR3 is 15 amino acids. The germline gives CDR1 SNHLY, CDR2 FYNNEI. The CDR3 region is CASSEAASGGLEQFF. Here the CDR3 DNA reads TGTGCCAGCAGTGAAGCCGCTAGCGGGGGGCTTGAGCAGTTCTTC. Based on the CDR3 plus reference TRBV2 and TRBJ2-1, the full variable domain is EPEVTQTPSHQVTQMGQEVILRCVPISNHLYFYWYRQILGQKVEFLVSFYNNEISEKSEIFDDQFSVERPDGSNFTLKIRSTKLEDSAMYFCASSEAASGGLEQFFGPGTRLTVL.

This clonotype was seen many times. CDR3 nucleotide sequence: TGTGCCAGCAGCTTACGGGCGAGGGCCCAGTACTTC. Amino acids: CASSLRARAQYF. The chain links TRBV7-2 to TRBJ2-5; tentatively, D is TRBD2 (5 bases). The CDR3 has 12 amino acids. CDR1 is SGHTA and CDR2 is FQGNSA in the germline V gene. V lost 2 bases and J 9 bases, leaving 10 bases between the germline ends.

The V call is TRBV6-5, the J call TRBJ2-1; D is perhaps TRBD2 (6 bases). The V gene's germline CDR1 is MNHEY and CDR2 SVGAGI. The CDR3 contains 13 residues. Trimming left V 6 bases short and J 9 bases short, with 15 bases between. The CDR3 here is CASRTVVGSEQFF. The CDR3, as DNA: TGTGCCAGCAGAACAGTCGTCGGGAGTGAGCAGTTCTTC.

The V call is TRBV7-2, the J call TRBJ1-1; TRBD1 is a possible D gene (6 bases). V was shortened by 5 bases and J by 6 bases, with 13 bases between the two germline ends. The V gene's germline CDR1 is SGHTA and CDR2 FQGNSA. This CDR3 contains 13 residues. In DNA, the CDR3 is TGTGCCAGCAGCCCTACAGGGTATGCTGAAGCTTTCTTT. Amino acids: CASSPTGYAEAFF.

There are a few counts of this clonotype. V is TRBV14 and J is TRBJ1-2; D ambiguous. V lost 0 bases, J lost 3 bases, and 8 bases lay in between. This CDR3 has 14 residues. The germline CDR1 and CDR2 sequences are SGHDN and FVKESK. CDR3 coding DNA: TGTGCCAGCAGCCAAGAACTTAGCTACTATGGCTACACCTTC. As protein: CASSQELSYYGYTF. Variable domain in full (rest from reference TRBV14 and TRBJ1-2): EAGVTQFPSHSVIEKGQTVTLRCDPISGHDNLYWYRRVMGKEIKFLLHFVKESKQDESGMPNNRFLAERTGGTYSTLKVQPAELEDSGVYFCASSQELSYYGYTFGSGTRLTVV.

This clonotype appeared a few times. V is TRBV12-3 or TRBV12-4 and J is TRBJ2-5, with 8 bases that match TRBD2. V lost 2 bases to trimming and J lost 7 bases; unmatched junction nucleotides: 3. The CDR3 is made up of 13 amino acids. CDR3 amino acids: CASSLKRGGTQYF. In DNA form, the CDR3 reads TGTGCCAGCAGTTTAAAACGGGGGGGGACCCAGTACTTC.

This clonotype was counted between two and nine times. The chain is built from TRBV24-1 and TRBJ2-3, with unresolved D. The CDR3 is 13 residues long. The germline gives CDR1 KGHDR, CDR2 SFDVKD. The germline V and J ends were trimmed by 7 bases and 1 base, with 8 bases remaining between them. The CDR3 loop is CATSLSGTDTQYF. CDR3 DNA: TGTGCCACCAGCCTGTCGGGCACAGATACGCAGTATTTT.

This clonotype was observed a few times. This chain joins TRBV4-3 and TRBJ1-1; D is unclear. The CDR3 spans 14 residues. Deletions cut 0 bases from V and 4 bases from J, with 9 bases between. Germline V gene lookup returns CDR1 LGHNA and CDR2 YSLEER. CDR3 residues: CASSQDQWSTEAFF. The CDR3 nucleotides read TGCGCCAGCAGCCAAGATCAGTGGAGCACTGAAGCTTTCTTT.

The CDR3 coding sequence is TGTGCCAGCAGACCACAGGGGAAGGAGACCCAGTACTTC. It codes for CASRPQGKETQYF. The rearrangement links TRBV7-9 to TRBJ2-5; the match to TRBD1 covers 7 bases. Germline CDR1 and CDR2: SEHNR and FQNEAQ (reference sequence). This CDR3 is built from 13 residues. V was pared by 6 bases and J by 5 bases, with 6 bases of the junction left unmatched. The full variable domain, completed using reference TRBV7-9 and TRBJ2-5, is DTGVSQNPRHKITKRGQNVTFRCDPISEHNRLYWYRQTLGQGPEFLTYFQNEAQLEKSRLLSDRFSAERPKGSFSTLEIQRTEQGDSAMYLCASRPQGKETQYFGPGTRLLVL.

This clonotype was counted ten times or more. The rearrangement uses TRBV2 and TRBJ1-2; 8 bases are a match to TRBD1. Germline V gene sequence: CDR1 SNHLY, CDR2 FYNNEI. J lost 8 bases, V lost 6 bases, and 14 bases had no gene match. The CDR3 is made up of 15 amino acids. The CDR3 region is CASSPGQGGSRGYTF. Here the CDR3 DNA reads TGTGCCAGCAGCCCCGGACAGGGTGGATCGCGAGGCTACACCTTC.

The chain joins TRBV4-2 to TRBJ2-3; TRBD1 agrees at 10 bases. This CDR3 has 17 amino acids. V trimming: 0 bases; J trimming: 3 bases; junction bases outside the gene matches: 6. The germline CDR1 and CDR2 sequences are LGHNA and YNFKEQ. CDR3 sequence: CASSQDSLDRGTDTQYF. The DNA of the CDR3 is TGTGCCAGCAGCCAAGATAGCCTGGACAGGGGGACAGATACGCAGTATTTT.

The chain links TRBV4-1 to TRBJ2-3; D gene unclear. This CDR3 region has 12 residues. The V gene's germline CDR1 is MGHRA and CDR2 YSYEKL. V lost 4 bases and J lost 7, with 9 bases in between. The DNA of the CDR3 is TGCGCCAGCAGCCCTGACTCTTATACGCAGTATTTT. Amino acids: CASSPDSYTQYF.

Many counts were recorded for this clonotype. The chain recombines TRBV4-1 with TRBJ2-7; D gene ambiguous. The CDR3 sequence is 15 residues long. V lost 3 bases and J lost 5, with 17 bases in between. Germline V lookup: CDR1 MGHRA, CDR2 YSYEKL. The CDR3 DNA follows: TGCGCCAGCAGCCACCCTCCAGCGAAGGTCCACGAGCAGTACTTC. Its translation: CASSHPPAKVHEQYF.

At least ten counts were recorded for this clonotype. J is TRBJ2-7 and V is TRBV6-5, with TRBD2 identical over 8 bases. The CDR3 contains 14 residues. CDR1 MNHEY and CDR2 SVGAGI come from the germline V gene. Trimming removed 2 bases from V and 4 bases from J; junction bases left unmatched: 4. The CDR3 DNA reads TGTGCCAGCAGTTACGTCGGGAGGGAGTACGAGCAGTACTTC. Its translation: CASSYVGREYEQYF.

This clonotype was seen at least ten times. The chain recombines TRBV29-1 with TRBJ2-3; the D is unclear. The CDR3 length is 15 residues. Trimming removed 6 bases from V and 11 bases from J, with 27 bases in between. Germline CDR1 reads SQVTM; CDR2 reads ANQGSEA. The CDR3 bases are TGCAGCGTAATATTGTCCGGGCCCTACCATTTTGGGCAGTATTTT. It encodes CSVILSGPYHFGQYF.

The sample holds many counts of this clonotype. The rearrangement joins TRBV20-1 to TRBJ2-7; perhaps D is TRBD1 or TRBD2 (5 bases each). The germline V gene encodes CDR1 DFQATT and CDR2 SNEGSKA (reference sequence). This CDR3 has 13 residues. With 5 bases removed from V and 1 base from J, the gap between germline ends came to 12 bases. The CDR3 loop reads CSAWPGRSYEQYF. The DNA of the CDR3 is TGCAGTGCTTGGCCGGGACGGTCCTACGAGCAGTACTTC.

The chain uses TRBV12-3 or TRBV12-4 and TRBJ1-6; TRBD1 might be the D (5 bases). There are 16 residues in the CDR3. V was shortened by 5 bases and J by 0 bases, with 11 bases between the two germline ends. This CDR3 reads CASSTGGGSYNSPLHF. The DNA for the CDR3 is TGTGCCAGCAGTACCGGCGGGGGCTCCTATAATTCACCCCTCCACTTT.

This chain joins TRBV7-9 and TRBJ2-7; D possibly corresponds to TRBD2 (5 bases). Germline CDR1 is SEHNR and CDR2 is FQNEAQ (reference sequence). The CDR3 consists of 16 residues. V was clipped by 1 base and J by 0 bases, with 13 bases between them. The CDR3 DNA sequence: TGTGCCAGCAGCTTAGTAGGCGGGTCGAGCTCCTACGAGCAGTACTTC. Translating it yields CASSLVGGSSSYEQYF. Drawing the rest from reference TRBV7-9 and TRBJ2-7, the complete variable domain is DTGVSQNPRHKITKRGQNVTFRCDPISEHNRLYWYRQTLGQGPEFLTYFQNEAQLEKSRLLSDRFSAERPKGSFSTLEIQRTEQGDSAMYLCASSLVGGSSSYEQYFGPGTRLTVT.